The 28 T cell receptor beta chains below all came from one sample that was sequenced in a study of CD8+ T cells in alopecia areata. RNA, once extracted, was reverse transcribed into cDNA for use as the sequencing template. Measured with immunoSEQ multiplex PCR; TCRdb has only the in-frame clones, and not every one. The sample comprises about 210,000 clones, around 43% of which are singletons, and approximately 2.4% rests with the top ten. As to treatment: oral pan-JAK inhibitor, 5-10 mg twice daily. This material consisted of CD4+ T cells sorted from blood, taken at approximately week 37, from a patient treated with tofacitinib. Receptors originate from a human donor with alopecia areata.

The CDR3 coding sequence is TGCAGCGTTGCCGGGACAGCTAACTATGGCTACACCTTC. This codes for CSVAGTANYGYTF. J is TRBJ1-2 and V is TRBV29-1; 7 positions match TRBD1. Germline V gene sequence: CDR1 SQVTM, CDR2 ANQGSEA. This CDR3 comprises 13 residues. The V gene end was trimmed by 4 bases and the J gene end by 0 bases; junction bases not matched to a gene: 2.

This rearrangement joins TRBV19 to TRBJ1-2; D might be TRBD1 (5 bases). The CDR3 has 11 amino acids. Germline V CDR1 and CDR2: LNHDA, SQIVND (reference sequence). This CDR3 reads CVAGGDYGYTF. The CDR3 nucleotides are TGTGTTGCCGGGGGGGACTATGGCTACACCTTC.

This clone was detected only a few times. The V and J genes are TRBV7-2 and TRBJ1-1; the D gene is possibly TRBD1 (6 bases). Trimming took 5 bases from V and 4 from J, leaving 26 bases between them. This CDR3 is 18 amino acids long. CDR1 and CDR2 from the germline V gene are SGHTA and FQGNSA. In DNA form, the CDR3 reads TGTGCCAGCAGCGAATCCGACAGGTCTCACCCCACGGGCACTGAAGCTTTCTTT. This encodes CASSESDRSHPTGTEAFF.

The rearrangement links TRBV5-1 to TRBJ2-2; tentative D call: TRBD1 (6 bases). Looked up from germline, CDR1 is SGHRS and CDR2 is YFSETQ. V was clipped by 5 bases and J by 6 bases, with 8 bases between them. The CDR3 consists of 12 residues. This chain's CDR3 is CASRTGSGELFF. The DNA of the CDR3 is TGCGCCAGCAGGACAGGATCCGGGGAGCTGTTTTTT. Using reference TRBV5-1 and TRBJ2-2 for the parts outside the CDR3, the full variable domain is KAGVTQTPRYLIKTRGQQVTLSCSPISGHRSVSWYQQTPGQGLQFLFEYFSETQRNKGNFPGRFSGRQFSNSRSEMNVSTLELGDSALYLCASRTGSGELFFGEGSRLTVL.

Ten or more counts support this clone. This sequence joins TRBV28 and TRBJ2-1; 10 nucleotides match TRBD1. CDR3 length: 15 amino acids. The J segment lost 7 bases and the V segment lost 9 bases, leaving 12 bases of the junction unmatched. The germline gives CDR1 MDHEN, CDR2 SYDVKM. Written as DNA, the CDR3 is TGTGCCAGTTGTGCTGCGACAGGGGGCCGGAATGAGCAGTTCTTC. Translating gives CASCAATGGRNEQFF.

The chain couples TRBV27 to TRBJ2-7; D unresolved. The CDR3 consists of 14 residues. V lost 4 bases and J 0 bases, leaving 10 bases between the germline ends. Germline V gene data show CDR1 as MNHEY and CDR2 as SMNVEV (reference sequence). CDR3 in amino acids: CASSWKWDSYEQYF. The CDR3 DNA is TGTGCCAGCAGTTGGAAGTGGGACTCCTACGAGCAGTACTTC.

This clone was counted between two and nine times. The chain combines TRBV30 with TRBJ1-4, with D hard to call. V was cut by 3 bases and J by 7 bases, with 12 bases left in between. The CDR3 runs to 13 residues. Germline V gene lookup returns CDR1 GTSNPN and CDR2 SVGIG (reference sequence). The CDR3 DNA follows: TGTGCCTGGAGGTGGGCCGGGTCTGAAAAACTGTTTTTT. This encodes CAWRWAGSEKLFF.

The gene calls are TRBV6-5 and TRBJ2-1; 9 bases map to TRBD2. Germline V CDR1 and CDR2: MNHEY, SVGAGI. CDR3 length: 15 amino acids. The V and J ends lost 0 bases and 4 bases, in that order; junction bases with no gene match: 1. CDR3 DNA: TGTGCCAGCAGTTACTCAACTAGCGGGTACAATGAGCAGTTCTTC. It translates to CASSYSTSGYNEQFF.

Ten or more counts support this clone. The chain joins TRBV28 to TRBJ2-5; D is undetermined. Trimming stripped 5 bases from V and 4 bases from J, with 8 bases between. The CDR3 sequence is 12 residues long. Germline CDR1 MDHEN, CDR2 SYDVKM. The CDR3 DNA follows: TGTGCCAGCAGTCGCGATGGAGAGACCCAGTACTTC. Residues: CASSRDGETQYF.

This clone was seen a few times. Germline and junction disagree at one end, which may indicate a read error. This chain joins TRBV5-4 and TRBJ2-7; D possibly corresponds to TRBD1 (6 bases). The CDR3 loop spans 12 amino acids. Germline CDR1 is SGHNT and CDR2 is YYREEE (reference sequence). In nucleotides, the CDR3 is TGTGCCAGCAGCGCCACAGGGTGGGATGAGGACTTC. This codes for CASSATGWDEDF.

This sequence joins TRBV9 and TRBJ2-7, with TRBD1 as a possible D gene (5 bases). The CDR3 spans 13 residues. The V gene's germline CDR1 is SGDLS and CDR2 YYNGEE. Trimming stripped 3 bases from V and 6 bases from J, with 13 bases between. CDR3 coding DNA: TGTGCCAGCAGCGATGTTGAAAGGGGCGAGCAGTACTTC. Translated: CASSDVERGEQYF. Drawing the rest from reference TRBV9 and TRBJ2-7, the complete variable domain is DSGVTQTPKHLITATGQRVTLRCSPRSGDLSVYWYQQSLDQGLQFLIQYYNGEERAKGNILERFSAQQFPDLHSELNLSSLELGDSALYFCASSDVERGEQYFGPGTRLTVT.

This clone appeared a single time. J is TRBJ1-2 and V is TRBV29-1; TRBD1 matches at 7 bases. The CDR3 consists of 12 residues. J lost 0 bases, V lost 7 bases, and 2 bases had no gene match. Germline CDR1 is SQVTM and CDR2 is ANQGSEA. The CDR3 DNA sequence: TGCAGCGCGGGGACAGCTAACTATGGCTACACCTTC. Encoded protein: CSAGTANYGYTF. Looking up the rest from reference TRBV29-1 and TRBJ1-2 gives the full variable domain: SAVISQKPSRDICQRGTSLTIQCQVDSQVTMMFWYRQQPGQSLTLIATANQGSEATYESGFVIDKFPISRPNLTFSTLTVSNMSPEDSSIYLCSAGTANYGYTFGSGTRLTVV.

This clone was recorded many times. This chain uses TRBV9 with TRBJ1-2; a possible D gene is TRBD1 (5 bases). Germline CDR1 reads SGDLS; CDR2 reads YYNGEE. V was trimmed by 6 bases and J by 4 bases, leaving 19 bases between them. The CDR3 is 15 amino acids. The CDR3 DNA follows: TGTGCCAGCACCCAGTATACCTCAGGGCCCTATGGCTACACCTTC. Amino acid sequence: CASTQYTSGPYGYTF.

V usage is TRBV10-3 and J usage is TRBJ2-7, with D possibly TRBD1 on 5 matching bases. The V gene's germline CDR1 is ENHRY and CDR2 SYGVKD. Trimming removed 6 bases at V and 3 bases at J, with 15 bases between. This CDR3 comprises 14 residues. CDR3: CAIRTQGNGYEQYF. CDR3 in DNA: TGTGCCATCAGGACTCAGGGTAATGGCTACGAGCAGTACTTC.

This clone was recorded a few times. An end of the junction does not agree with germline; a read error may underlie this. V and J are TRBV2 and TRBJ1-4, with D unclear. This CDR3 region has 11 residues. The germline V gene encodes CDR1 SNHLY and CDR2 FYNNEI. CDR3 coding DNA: TGTGCCAGCAGCCGCGATCATGAGGCCGCCTTT. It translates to CASSRDHEAAF. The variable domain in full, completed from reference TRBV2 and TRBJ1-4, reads EPEVTQTPSHQVTQMGQEVILRCVPISNHLYFYWYRQILGQKVEFLVSFYNNEISEKSEIFDDQFSVERPDGSNFTLKIRSTKLEDSAMYFCASSRDHEAAFGSGTQLSVL.

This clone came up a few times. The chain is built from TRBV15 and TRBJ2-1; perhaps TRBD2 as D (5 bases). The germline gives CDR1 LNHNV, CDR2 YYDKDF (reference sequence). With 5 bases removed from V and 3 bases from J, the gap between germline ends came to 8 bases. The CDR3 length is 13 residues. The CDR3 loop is CATSLRGYNEQFF. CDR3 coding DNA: TGTGCCACCAGCCTACGGGGCTACAATGAGCAGTTCTTC.

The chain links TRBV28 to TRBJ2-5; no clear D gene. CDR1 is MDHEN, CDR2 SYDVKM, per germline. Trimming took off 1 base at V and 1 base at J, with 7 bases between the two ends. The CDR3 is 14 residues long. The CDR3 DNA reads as TGTGCCAGCAGTTTATCGGGCGTCCAAGAGACCCAGTACTTC. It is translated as CASSLSGVQETQYF.

The CDR3 DNA reads TGTGCCAGCAGTTACTCCCCGACGAGGGAGACCCAGTACTTC. Encoded protein: CASSYSPTRETQYF. The J gene is TRBJ2-5, the V gene TRBV6-5; D is undetermined. There are 14 residues in the CDR3. V lost 0 bases and J lost 5, with 10 bases in between. Germline V gene data show CDR1 as MNHEY and CDR2 as SVGAGI.

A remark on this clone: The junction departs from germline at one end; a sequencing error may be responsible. CDR3: CASSLDRFAETQYF. The CDR3 nucleotides are TGTGCTAGCAGCTTGGACAGGTTTGCGGAGACCCAGTACTTC. The rearrangement joins TRBV7-7 to TRBJ2-5; 7 bases align to TRBD1. The CDR3 is 14 residues long. CDR1 and CDR2 from the germline V gene are SSHAT and FNYEAQ (reference sequence).

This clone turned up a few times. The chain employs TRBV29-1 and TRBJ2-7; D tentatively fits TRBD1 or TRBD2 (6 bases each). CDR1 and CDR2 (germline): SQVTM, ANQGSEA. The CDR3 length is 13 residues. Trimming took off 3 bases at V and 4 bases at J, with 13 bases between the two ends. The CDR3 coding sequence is TGCAGCGTTGAGAAAGGAGGGGGATACGAGCAGTACTTC. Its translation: CSVEKGGGYEQYF.

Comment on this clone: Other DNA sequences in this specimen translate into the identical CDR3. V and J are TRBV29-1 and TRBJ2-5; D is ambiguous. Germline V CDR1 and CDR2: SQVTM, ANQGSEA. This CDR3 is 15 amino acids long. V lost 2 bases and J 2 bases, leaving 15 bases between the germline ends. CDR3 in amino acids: CSVESLSLQQETQYF. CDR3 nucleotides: TGCAGCGTTGAATCGCTCTCGCTGCAGCAAGAGACCCAGTACTTC. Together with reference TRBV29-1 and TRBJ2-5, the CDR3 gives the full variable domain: SAVISQKPSRDICQRGTSLTIQCQVDSQVTMMFWYRQQPGQSLTLIATANQGSEATYESGFVIDKFPISRPNLTFSTLTVSNMSPEDSSIYLCSVESLSLQQETQYFGPGTRLLVL.

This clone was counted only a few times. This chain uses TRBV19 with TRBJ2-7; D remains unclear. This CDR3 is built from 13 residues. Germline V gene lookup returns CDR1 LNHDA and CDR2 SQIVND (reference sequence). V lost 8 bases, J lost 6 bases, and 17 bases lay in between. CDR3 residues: CASARQGPLEQYF. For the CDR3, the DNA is TGTGCCAGTGCCCGACAAGGACCTCTCGAGCAGTACTTC. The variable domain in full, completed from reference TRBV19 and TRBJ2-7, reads DGGITQSPKYLFRKEGQNVTLSCEQNLNHDAMYWYRQDPGQGLRLIYYSQIVNDFQKGDIAEGYSVSREKKESFPLTVTSAQKNPTAFYLCASARQGPLEQYFGPGTRLTVT.

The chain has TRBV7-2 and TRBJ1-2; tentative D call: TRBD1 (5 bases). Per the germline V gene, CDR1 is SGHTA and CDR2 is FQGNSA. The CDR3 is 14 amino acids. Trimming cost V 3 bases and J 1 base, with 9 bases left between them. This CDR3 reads CASSLGTGNYGYTF. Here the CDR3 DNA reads TGTGCCAGCAGCTTGGGGACCGGTAACTATGGCTACACCTTC.

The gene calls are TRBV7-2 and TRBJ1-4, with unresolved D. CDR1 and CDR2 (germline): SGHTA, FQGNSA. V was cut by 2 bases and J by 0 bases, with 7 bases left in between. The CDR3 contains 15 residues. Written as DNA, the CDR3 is TGTGCCAGCAGCTTAAGGCCAGCAACTAATGAAAAACTGTTTTTT. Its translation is CASSLRPATNEKLFF.

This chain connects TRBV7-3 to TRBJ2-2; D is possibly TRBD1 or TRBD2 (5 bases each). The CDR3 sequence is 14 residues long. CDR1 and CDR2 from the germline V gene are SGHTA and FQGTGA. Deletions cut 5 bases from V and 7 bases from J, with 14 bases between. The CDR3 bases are TGTGCCAGCAGCCCGACGTTGGGGGTCGGGGAGCTGTTTTTT. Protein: CASSPTLGVGELFF.

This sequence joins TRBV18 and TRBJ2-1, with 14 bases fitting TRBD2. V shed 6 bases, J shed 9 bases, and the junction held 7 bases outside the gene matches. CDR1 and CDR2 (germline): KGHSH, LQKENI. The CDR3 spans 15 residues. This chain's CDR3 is CASSPGLAGVGEQFF. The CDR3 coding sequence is TGTGCCAGCTCCCCGGGACTAGCGGGAGTAGGTGAGCAGTTCTTC.

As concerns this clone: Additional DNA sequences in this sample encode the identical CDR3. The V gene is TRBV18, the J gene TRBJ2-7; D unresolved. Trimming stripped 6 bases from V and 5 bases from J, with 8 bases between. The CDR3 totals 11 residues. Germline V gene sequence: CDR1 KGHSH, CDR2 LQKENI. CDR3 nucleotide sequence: TGTGCCAGCTCCCCCGGTCACGAGCAGTACTTC. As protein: CASSPGHEQYF.

The CDR3, as DNA: TGCAGCGTGAGACCCCCGGGATACAATGAGCAGTTCTTC. It yields the protein CSVRPPGYNEQFF. This chain links TRBV29-1 with TRBJ2-1, with a possible D match to TRBD2 (5 bases). V lost 6 bases to trimming and J lost 4 bases, with 13 bases between them. Germline V CDR1 and CDR2: SQVTM, ANQGSEA. The CDR3 contains 13 residues.